This T cell receptor (beta chain) appears in the sequencing data of a study of blood T cell repertoires in COVID-19 (dated by TCRdb to the early 2020s). About the investigation overall: The collaborator samples originated in the United States, Italy and Spain and spanned the acute and convalescent phases of COVID-19. The prospective study material was composed of cDNA or gDNA derived from T cells, B-cell-depleted T cells, or PBMCs. The repertoires were made available in a free public database intended to serve as a resource for research on the immune response to SARS-CoV-2. The samples were drawn from the first 160 participants of the ongoing ImmuneRACE study and from over 950 subjects provided by 6 global collaborators. Sample metadata almost always included a de-identified subject ID, COVID-19 status, age in years and sex. Where HLA class I and class II types were available, the types were taken from metadata supplied by the sample provider, not from assay-based typing. The dataset comprised deeply sampled blood TCRbeta repertoires from subjects exposed to, actively infected with, or recovered from COVID-19.

As concerns this clone: The antigen it binds to is not known. No much larger clone exists at a distance of one base, and base qualities are not known.

The immunoSEQ Assay, a bias-controlled multiplex PCR, was used to amplify TCRbeta CDR3 regions from genomic DNA. The authors' analysis ran thus. Nucleated cell counts per sample were estimated from amplification of reference gene primers within the assay. Sequence reads were collapsed and filtered to measure the absolute abundance of every unique TCRbeta CDR3 rearrangement. For each sample, productive Simpson clonality was calculated as the square root of Simpson's diversity index over productive rearrangements. TCRdb limited this immuneACCESS table to in-frame rearrangements with V and J called. A share of clones is missing; checked studies link under half to unresolved V genes, and the rest is unexplained. For V, J and clone size, that table is used; D and trimming come from the DNA. This sample lists about 88,000 clones; roughly 88% were detected once. The ten top clones hold roughly 3% of the sample.

Whole blood was collected in K2EDTA tubes by collaborating institutions according to the institutions' own protocols. Collaborator samples were shipped for TCRbeta analysis as frozen whole blood, isolated PBMCs, or DNA extracted from either sample type. Study-wide conclusions, independent of this receptor: The quantity of clinical and demographic metadata differed by source and by participant and was supplied without curation.

V ends up 4 bases short and J 1 base short, with an unmatched junction base count of 4. According to the germline V gene, CDR1 reads MNHEY and CDR2 reads SVGAGI. The CDR3 numbers 14 residues from cysteine through phenylalanine. Just the 42-base CDR3 DNA is kept, in frame starting at base 1. The sequence was collected from an elderly woman with acute or convalescent COVID-19. The chain uses TRBV6-5 and TRBJ2-7; 7 bases in between match TRBD2. Sequenced: peripheral blood. CDR3 protein: CASSLAGVSYEQYF. The bases are TGTGCCAGCAGTTTAGCGGGTGTGTCCTACGAGCAGTACTTC.